This T cell receptor beta chain comes out of a study of CD8+ T cells in alopecia areata. Broader study findings: Greater clonality was observed in lesional scalp samples, especially alopecia totalis/universalis, versus normal scalp. Whereas mice showed it more clearly, TCR sharing across patients was murkier, possibly because of HLA. Normal skin's resident alphabeta T cells are sequenced alongside lesional scalp T cells.

Extracted from the samples, RNA was reverse transcribed into cDNA to serve as the sequencing template. TCRdb keeps only in-frame clones here, not all; method: immunoSEQ multiplex PCR. The table has 150,000 or so clones, approximately 50% seen once. The V gene's germline CDR1 is SGDLS and CDR2 YYNGEE. Trimming cost V 0 bases and J 4 bases, with 7 bases left between them. This CDR3 has 13 residues. From alopecia areata patients, lesional scalp punch biopsies and peripheral blood were collected. On this clone: Its antigen is currently unknown.

Input material: CD4+ T cells sorted from blood. The J gene is TRBJ2-5, the V gene TRBV9; D not certain. The receptor comes from a human donor with alopecia areata. The DNA for the CDR3 is TGTGCCAGCAGCGTAGATATAGGAGAGACCCAGTACTTC. Protein product: CASSVDIGETQYF.